This TCR beta chain stems from a study of lymphopenia after photon versus proton radiotherapy. Clones were sequenced by immunoSEQ multiplex PCR, and TCRdb holds only the in-frame ones, with some missing. The repertoire holds 65,000 to 90,000 clones, with roughly 90% as singletons. Trimming took off 4 bases at V and 0 bases at J, with 13 bases between the two ends. Germline V gene data show CDR1 as SGHDT and CDR2 as YYEEEE. The CDR3 has 15 amino acids. The sequence was obtained from a woman in her thirties or forties with cholangiocarcinoma. V is TRBV5-6 and J is TRBJ1-1; D not resolved. This specimen was peripheral blood, taken from a patient treated with photon-based radiotherapy. CDR3 sequence (DNA): TGTGCCAGCAGCCCCGACGCTGGGATGAACACTGAAGCTTTCTTT. Residues: CASSPDAGMNTEAFF.